This TCR beta chain is drawn from a study of coeliac disease. The method was immunoSEQ multiplex PCR; TCRdb's version includes in-frame clones alone and lacks a portion of them. Here the sample spans approximately 4,000 clones, approximately 50% being singletons. Relative to its sample, this clone is medium-sized. Per the germline V gene, CDR1 is SGHRS and CDR2 is YFSETQ. With 4 bases clipped from V and 6 bases from J, the junction kept 21 bases outside the gene matches. The length of the CDR3 is 18 residues. Sequenced material: lymphocytes from the gut lamina propria. This chain joins TRBV5-1 and TRBJ2-7; 8 bases align to TRBD1. The TCR comes from a man aged 70 or older without celiac disease. CDR3 amino acids: CASSPRTGFGSSSGEQYF. The CDR3 region has the DNA TGCGCCAGCAGCCCACGGACAGGGTTTGGTAGTTCCTCGGGCGAGCAGTACTTC. The entire variable domain, with the rest obtained from reference TRBV5-1 and TRBJ2-7, is as follows: KAGVTQTPRYLIKTRGQQVTLSCSPISGHRSVSWYQQTPGQGLQFLFEYFSETQRNKGNFPGRFSGRQFSNSRSEMNVSTLELGDSALYLCASSPRTGFGSSSGEQYFGPGTRLTVT.